This T cell receptor (beta chain) was recorded in a study of blood T cell repertoires in COVID-19. Turning to the study itself: COVID-19 samples from acute and convalescent phases originated in the United States, Italy and Spain.

Those who participated ranged in age from about 18 to 89 years and resided in 24 US areas. Participants had their cohort set by participant-reported clinical history. This clone was seen only a few times. Per the original methods: Counts of nucleated cells, estimated from reference gene primer amplification, were obtained. The protocol was immunoSEQ multiplex PCR, while the TCRdb copy is restricted to in-frame clones and leaves out a portion. V and J calls and clone size follow that table, whereas D and trimming were derived from the DNA. The sample yields hundreds of thousands of clones, roughly four fifths seen once. The sample was PBMCs or T cells enriched from blood (not recorded which). The sequence came from a woman in her forties or fifties who had been exposed to COVID-19.

The CDR3 DNA reads TGTGCCAGCAGTTCCCCTCTACAGAGTTATAATTCACCCCTCCACTTT. Translation: CASSSPLQSYNSPLHF. This chain connects TRBV28 to TRBJ1-6; no firm D call. Germline-derived CDR1 and CDR2 are MDHEN and SYDVKM. The CDR3 loop spans 16 amino acids. V dropped 4 bases and J dropped 4 bases, with 14 bases sitting between them.